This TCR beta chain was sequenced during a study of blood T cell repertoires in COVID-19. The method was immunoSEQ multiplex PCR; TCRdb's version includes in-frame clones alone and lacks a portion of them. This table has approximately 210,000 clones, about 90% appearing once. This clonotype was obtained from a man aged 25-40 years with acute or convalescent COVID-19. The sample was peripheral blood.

CDR3 protein: CASSPGQGASNEQFF. In DNA, the CDR3 is TGTGCCAGCAGCCCAGGACAGGGGGCGAGTAATGAGCAGTTCTTC. The chain combines TRBV11-3 with TRBJ2-1, with TRBD1 identical over 11 bases. Germline V lookup: CDR1 SGHNT, CDR2 YENEEA. The CDR3 is made up of 15 amino acids. Trimming took 5 bases from V and 7 from J; bases not matched to a gene: 7.